The source of this T cell receptor beta chain is a study of T cell repertoires in cytomegalovirus infection. Points on this clonotype: What it recognizes is unknown.

TCRdb analysed the reads with MiXCR anew, one entry per CDR3 protein. The data show roughly 800,000 distinct CDR3 sequences, with 25% to 30% seen just once and around 12% held by the top ten. The CDR3 covers 14 residues. CDR1 and CDR2 (germline): SQVTM, ANQGSEA. The V end lost 7 bases, the J end lost 0 bases, and 13 bases lay between the germline ends. This clonotype was obtained from a human donor in good health (CMV status not recorded). Some clones in this sample may be carry-over from other donors' samples. Material: cultured CD8+ T cells from PBMCs, obtained from culture after CMV antigen stimulation. The gene calls are TRBV29-1 and TRBJ1-3; no definite D call. The CDR3: CSAMDFYSGNTIYF. CDR3 in DNA: TGCAGCGCCATGGACTTTTACTCTGGAAACACCATATATTTT.